This T cell receptor beta chain is drawn from a study of regulatory T cells in long-lasting Graves disease. Broader study findings: There were preferences for TRBV28, TRBJ1-2 and TRBJ2-5 in persistent disease.

According to the study, TCR beta libraries were built with iRepertoire HTBI primers and CDR3-region Arm-PCR. In the authors' methods: Samples revealed 50 to 70 TRBV and around 13 TRBJ segments. TCRdb re-derived calls from the multiplex PCR reads in MiXCR, one entry per CDR3 protein. None of the V and J calls come from the authors' own analysis; TCRdb made them. The sample contains 300,000 to 400,000 distinct CDR3 sequences, over 15% of which appear only once. This clonotype was counted between two and nine times. What it binds is unknown. Time point of the sample: newly diagnosed GD, antithyroid drugs for less than 3 months. TCR sequences were obtained from RNA taken from PBMCs. Germline lookup yields CDR1 SGHRS and CDR2 YFSETQ. V lost 4 bases to trimming and J lost 5 bases, with 12 bases between them. There are 13 residues in the CDR3. These data also formed part of another study, on T cells in Graves' hyperthyroidism and ophthalmopathy. That publication notes: Uncontrolled infection, other autoimmune disease, pregnancy and lactation each barred patients from inclusion. Diagnosing involved the use of clinical symptoms, serum thyroxine and TRAb, thyroid ultrasound and orbital computed tomography.

This sequence joins TRBV5-1 and TRBJ2-5, with D possibly matching TRBD2 (6 bases). Sequencing was performed on peripheral blood mononuclear cells (PBMCs), taken at new diagnosis, from a patient treated with antithyroid drugs. The clonotype was recovered from a man aged 35 to 55 with Graves disease. CDR3 amino acids: CASSAGLWETQYF. The CDR3 DNA is TGCGCCAGCAGCGCGGGACTCTGGGAGACCCAGTACTTC.